The present T cell receptor beta chain was sequenced within a study of T cells in Graves' hyperthyroidism and ophthalmopathy. Germline V gives CDR1 SGHTS, CDR2 YDEGEE. The CDR3 extends over 14 amino acids. The V segment lost 5 bases and the J segment 5 bases; nucleotides outside the gene matches: 9. Regarding the study as a whole: Peripheral blood also featured most of the thyroid clonotypes expanded above 0.001.

This clonotype was counted ten times or more. The target antigen is unknown. TCR beta CDR3 regions were amplified from RNA. First-round RT-PCR of the TCR CDR3 relied on the HTBI primer set. TCRdb re-derived calls from the multiplex PCR reads in MiXCR, one entry per CDR3 protein. The data show 350,000 to 450,000 distinct CDR3 sequences, about 14% seen once. Patients having uncontrolled infection, another autoimmune disease, pregnancy or lactation were not included. The rearrangement links TRBV5-8 to TRBJ2-5; 7 bases map to TRBD2. The sample was blood. This clonotype originated in a man between 45 and 60 years old with Graves' ophthalmopathy. In nucleotides, the CDR3 is TGTGCCAGCAGACGTGGCGGGAGAAGGGAGACCCAGTACTTC. Protein product: CASRRGGRRETQYF.